Reported below is one TCR beta chain. This entry is derived from a study of shared clonotypes between healthy human individuals. Study information: Per donor, three plates held CD4 naive cells, three held CD4 memory, two held CD8 naive and one held CD8 memory.

Naive CD8 cells, CD45RO-negative and positively selected for CCR7, excluded terminally differentiated effector memory CD45RA+ cells. Germline CDR1 is MNHEY and CDR2 is SMNVEV (reference sequence). CDR3 size: 11 residues. Trimming shortened V by 7 bases and J by 4 bases, and 6 bases separated the two germline ends. Assay: immunoSEQ multiplex PCR; the TCRdb copy retains only in-frame clones and omits some. The sample shows about 820,000 clones, about 91% of them seen only once. The chain has TRBV27 and TRBJ2-3; the D is unclear. Material: naive CD8+ T cells sorted from blood. The clonotype comes from a man aged 25-45 years in good health. The CDR3 loop reads CASIFSDTQYF. In DNA, the CDR3 is TGTGCCAGCATTTTTTCAGATACGCAGTATTTT.